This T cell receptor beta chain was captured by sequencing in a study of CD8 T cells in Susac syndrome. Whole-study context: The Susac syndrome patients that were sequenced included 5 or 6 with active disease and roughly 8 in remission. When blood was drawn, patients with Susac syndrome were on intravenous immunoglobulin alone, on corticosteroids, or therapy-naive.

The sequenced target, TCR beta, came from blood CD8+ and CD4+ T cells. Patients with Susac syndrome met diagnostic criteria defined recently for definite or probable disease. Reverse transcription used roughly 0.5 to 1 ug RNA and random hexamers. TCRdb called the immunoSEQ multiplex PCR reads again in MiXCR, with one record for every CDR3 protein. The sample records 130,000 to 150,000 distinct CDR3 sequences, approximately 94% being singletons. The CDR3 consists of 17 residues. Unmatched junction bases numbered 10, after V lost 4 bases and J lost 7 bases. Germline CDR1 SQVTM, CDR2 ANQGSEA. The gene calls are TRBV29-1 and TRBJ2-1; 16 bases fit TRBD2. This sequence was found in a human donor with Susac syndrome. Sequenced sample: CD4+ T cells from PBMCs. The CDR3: CSVAGLAGGVIRNEQFF. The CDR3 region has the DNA TGCAGCGTTGCGGGACTAGCGGGAGGGGTGATACGAAATGAGCAGTTCTTC.